Below, 19 T cell receptor beta chains from the same sample are listed, as sequenced in a study of cytomegalovirus exposure and HLA in healthy donors. PCR used 60 Vbeta primers and 13 Jbeta primers. Clones were read by immunoSEQ multiplex PCR, and TCRdb kept only the in-frame ones, dropping some. The sample records fewer than 150,000 clones, approximately 83% being singletons. The sequencing input was PBMCs. These receptors were taken from a woman aged 18-29 years in good health and CMV-seronegative.

The chain has TRBV11-3 and TRBJ2-7, with a possible D match to TRBD2 (6 bases). Germline V gene data show CDR1 as SGHNT and CDR2 as YENEEA. The V end lost 5 bases, the J end lost 0 bases, and 17 bases lay between the germline ends. The CDR3 has 16 amino acids. DNA for the CDR3: TGTGCCAGCAGCGTAACTAGCTTCGTAAGCTCCTACGAGCAGTACTTC. It translates to CASSVTSFVSSYEQYF.

This clone was recorded only once. This chain links TRBV2 with TRBJ1-1; 10 bases map to TRBD1. J gave up 9 bases and V 7 bases, and 5 bases lay outside the gene matches. Germline V lookup: CDR1 SNHLY, CDR2 FYNNEI. The CDR3 loop spans 12 amino acids. CDR3 sequence (DNA): TGTGCCAGCACAAGGGACAGGGGCCAAGCTTTCTTT. Translating gives CASTRDRGQAFF. Full variable domain (remainder filled in from reference TRBV2 and TRBJ1-1): EPEVTQTPSHQVTQMGQEVILRCVPISNHLYFYWYRQILGQKVEFLVSFYNNEISEKSEIFDDQFSVERPDGSNFTLKIRSTKLEDSAMYFCASTRDRGQAFFGQGTRLTVV.

This chain links TRBV15 with TRBJ1-1; D gene unclear. CDR3 length: 15 amino acids. Trimming removed 1 base at V and 0 bases at J, with 9 bases between. Germline lookup yields CDR1 LNHNV and CDR2 YYDKDF (reference sequence). CDR3 in DNA: TGTGCCACCAGCAGAGGAGATTTCATGAACACTGAAGCTTTCTTT. It specifies CATSRGDFMNTEAFF.

V is TRBV4-1 and J is TRBJ1-5; no clear D gene. The V and J ends lost 1 base and 4 bases respectively, with 11 bases between them. The germline V gene encodes CDR1 MGHRA and CDR2 YSYEKL. This CDR3 region has 15 residues. CDR3 region: CASSQVALRNQPQHF. CDR3 nucleotides: TGCGCCAGCAGCCAAGTAGCCCTTCGAAATCAGCCCCAGCATTTT.

The chain joins TRBV19 to TRBJ2-5; the D gene is possibly TRBD2 (5 bases). CDR1 and CDR2 (germline): LNHDA, SQIVND (reference sequence). The CDR3 spans 13 residues. V shed 2 bases and J shed 4 bases, with 8 bases lying between them. The CDR3 bases are TGTGCCAGTAGTATACGGGGAAGAGAGACCCAGTACTTC. Its translation: CASSIRGRETQYF. Full variable domain (outside the CDR3, taken from reference TRBV19 and TRBJ2-5): DGGITQSPKYLFRKEGQNVTLSCEQNLNHDAMYWYRQDPGQGLRLIYYSQIVNDFQKGDIAEGYSVSREKKESFPLTVTSAQKNPTAFYLCASSIRGRETQYFGPGTRLLVL.

The chain employs TRBV9 and TRBJ1-6; 7 bases align to TRBD1. The CDR3 contains 17 residues. The germline CDR1 and CDR2 sequences are SGDLS and YYNGEE. The V gene end was trimmed by 0 bases and the J gene end by 9 bases; junction bases not matched to a gene: 12. CDR3 protein: CASSVVASEGARSPLHF. CDR3 bases: TGTGCCAGCAGCGTAGTAGCTTCGGAGGGGGCACGTTCACCCCTCCACTTT.

In this sample, this clone turned up a few times. The chain combines TRBV9 with TRBJ2-1; D remains unclear. V lost 6 bases, J lost 2 bases, and 9 bases lay in between. This CDR3 has 13 residues. Germline V gives CDR1 SGDLS, CDR2 YYNGEE. In DNA, the CDR3 is TGTGCCAGCAACCAGTACACCTACAATGAGCAGTTCTTC. The encoded protein is CASNQYTYNEQFF. Based on the CDR3 plus reference TRBV9 and TRBJ2-1, the full variable domain is DSGVTQTPKHLITATGQRVTLRCSPRSGDLSVYWYQQSLDQGLQFLIQYYNGEERAKGNILERFSAQQFPDLHSELNLSSLELGDSALYFCASNQYTYNEQFFGPGTRLTVL.

The chain carries TRBV28 and TRBJ2-2; D perhaps matches TRBD1 (6 bases). The germline CDR1 and CDR2 sequences are MDHEN and SYDVKM. CDR3 length equals 15 residues. Trimming stripped 6 bases from V and 2 bases from J, with 13 bases between. The CDR3 DNA reads TGTGCCAGCAGCCCGACAGGAATAAACACCGGGGAGCTGTTTTTT. Translating it yields CASSPTGINTGELFF.

This chain uses TRBV7-2 with TRBJ2-3, with a weak D call TRBD1 (6 bases). Germline V lookup: CDR1 SGHTA, CDR2 FQGNSA. Trimming pared 1 base from V and 7 bases from J, leaving 15 bases between. The CDR3 totals 15 residues. CDR3 sequence: CASSLGDPGAHTQYF. CDR3 bases: TGTGCCAGCAGCTTAGGGGACCCAGGGGCCCATACGCAGTATTTT.

A few counts support this clone. The chain recombines TRBV6-5 with TRBJ2-3, with D tentatively TRBD2 (5 bases). V shed 8 bases and J shed 6 bases, with 21 bases lying between them. The CDR3 sequence is 15 residues long. The germline V gene encodes CDR1 MNHEY and CDR2 SVGAGI. The CDR3 spells CASCLVSEGRDTQYF. Written as DNA, the CDR3 is TGTGCCAGCTGCCTAGTTAGCGAGGGAAGGGATACGCAGTATTTT.

CDR3 in DNA: TGTGCCAGCAGTTTTGACAGGCGGACTGAAGCTTTCTTT. It codes for CASSFDRRTEAFF. The V and J genes are TRBV27 and TRBJ1-1; perhaps TRBD1 as D (6 bases). CDR3 length equals 13 residues. The V gene lost 3 bases and the J gene lost 5 bases, with 10 bases spanning the gap. Germline V gives CDR1 MNHEY, CDR2 SMNVEV (reference sequence).

The chain joins TRBV6-5 to TRBJ1-4, with 8 bases that match TRBD1. Germline-derived CDR1 and CDR2 are MNHEY and SVGAGI. V trimming: 7 bases; J trimming: 6 bases; junction bases outside the gene matches: 7. There are 14 residues in the CDR3. The CDR3 here is CASTWTGRYEKLFF. As DNA, the CDR3 is TGTGCCAGCACCTGGACAGGGCGGTATGAAAAACTGTTTTTT.

V usage is TRBV29-1 and J usage is TRBJ2-3; D is unclear. The CDR3 sequence is 12 residues long. Trimming left V 6 bases short and J 5 bases short, with 12 bases between. Germline CDR1 is SQVTM and CDR2 is ANQGSEA. CDR3 bases: TGCAGCGTCGAACACCTGAGAGATACGCAGTATTTT. Amino acid sequence: CSVEHLRDTQYF.

J is TRBJ2-7 and V is TRBV6-6; a weak D match, TRBD1 (6 bases). The CDR3 extends over 13 amino acids. Trimming shortened V by 6 bases and J by 0 bases, and 9 bases separated the two germline ends. Germline V CDR1 and CDR2: MNHNY, SVGAGI (reference sequence). CDR3 residues: CASSPGHSYEQYF. The CDR3 bases are TGTGCCAGCAGCCCGGGACACTCCTACGAGCAGTACTTC.

The chain carries TRBV29-1 and TRBJ2-1; possible D gene TRBD1, 6 bases. This CDR3 contains 15 residues. The germline CDR1 and CDR2 sequences are SQVTM and ANQGSEA. Trimming shortened V by 5 bases and J by 9 bases, and 23 bases separated the two germline ends. DNA for the CDR3: TGCAGCGTTTCTTCCGGTAGGGGGAAGTGGGGTGAGCAGTTCTTC. Translation: CSVSSGRGKWGEQFF.

The chain has TRBV7-2 and TRBJ2-1, with TRBD2 as a possible D gene (6 bases). Germline loops: CDR1 SGHTA, CDR2 FQGNSA. The CDR3 spans 14 residues. V lost 2 bases, J lost 6 bases, and 11 bases lay in between. The CDR3 spells CASSLSLGGNEQFF. The CDR3 DNA follows: TGTGCCAGCAGCTTAAGTTTGGGGGGCAATGAGCAGTTCTTC.

The chain joins TRBV27 to TRBJ2-5; 9 positions match TRBD1. Germline assignment: CDR1 MNHEY and CDR2 SMNVEV (reference sequence). The length of the CDR3 is 18 residues. The J segment lost 4 bases and the V segment lost 2 bases, leaving 14 bases of the junction unmatched. The CDR3 reads CASSLGGWGTGGAETQYF. As DNA, the CDR3 is TGTGCCAGCAGTTTAGGGGGGTGGGGTACAGGGGGCGCAGAGACCCAGTACTTC.

The rearrangement links TRBV5-6 to TRBJ2-1; no clear D. The CDR3 extends over 13 amino acids. Germline CDR1 reads SGHDT; CDR2 reads YYEEEE. Trimming left V 0 bases short and J 6 bases short, with 7 bases between. CDR3 coding DNA: TGTGCCAGCAGCTTGGCTGTCCTCAATGAGCAGTTCTTC. Translating it yields CASSLAVLNEQFF.

The V and J genes are TRBV4-1 and TRBJ1-2; a possible D gene is TRBD1 (5 bases). The CDR3 runs to 15 residues. Per the germline V gene, CDR1 is MGHRA and CDR2 is YSYEKL. The V gene lost 4 bases and the J gene lost 4 bases, with 16 bases spanning the gap. CDR3 residues: CASSPGGGLSYGYTF. CDR3 DNA: TGCGCCAGCAGCCCCGGGGGGGGTCTCTCCTATGGCTACACCTTC.